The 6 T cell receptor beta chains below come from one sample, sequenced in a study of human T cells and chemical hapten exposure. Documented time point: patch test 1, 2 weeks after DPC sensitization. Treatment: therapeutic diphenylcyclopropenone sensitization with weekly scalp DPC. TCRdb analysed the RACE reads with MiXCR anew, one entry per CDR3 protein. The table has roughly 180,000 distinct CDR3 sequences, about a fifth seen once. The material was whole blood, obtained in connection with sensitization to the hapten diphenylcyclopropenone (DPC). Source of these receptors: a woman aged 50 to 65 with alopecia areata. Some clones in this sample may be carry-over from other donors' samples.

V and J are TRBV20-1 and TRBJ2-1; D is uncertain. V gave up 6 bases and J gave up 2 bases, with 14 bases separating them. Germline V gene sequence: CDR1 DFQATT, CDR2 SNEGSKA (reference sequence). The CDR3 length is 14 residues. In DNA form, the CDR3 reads TGCAGTGCCGTTAAGGACGGCCCCTACAATGAGCAGTTCTTC. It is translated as CSAVKDGPYNEQFF.

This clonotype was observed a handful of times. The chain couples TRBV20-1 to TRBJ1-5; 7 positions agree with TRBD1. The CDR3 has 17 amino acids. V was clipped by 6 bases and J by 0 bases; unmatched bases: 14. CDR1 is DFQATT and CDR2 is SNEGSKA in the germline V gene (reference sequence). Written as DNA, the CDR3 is TGCAGTGCAAGTACAGGGGCCCGGGCCGTTAGCAATCAGCCCCAGCATTTT. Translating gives CSASTGARAVSNQPQHF.

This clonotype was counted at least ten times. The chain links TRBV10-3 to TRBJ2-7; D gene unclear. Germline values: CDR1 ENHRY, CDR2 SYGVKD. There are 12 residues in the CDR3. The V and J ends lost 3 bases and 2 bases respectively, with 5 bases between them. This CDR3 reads CAISDSPYEQYF. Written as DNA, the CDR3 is TGTGCCATCAGTGACAGCCCCTACGAGCAGTACTTC.

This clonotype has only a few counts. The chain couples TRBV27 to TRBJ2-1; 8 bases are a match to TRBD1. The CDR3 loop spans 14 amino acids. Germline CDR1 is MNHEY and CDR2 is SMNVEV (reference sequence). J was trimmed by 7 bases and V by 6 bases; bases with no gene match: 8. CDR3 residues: CASRNPGQVNEQFF. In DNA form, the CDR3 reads TGTGCCAGCAGAAATCCGGGACAGGTAAATGAGCAGTTCTTC.

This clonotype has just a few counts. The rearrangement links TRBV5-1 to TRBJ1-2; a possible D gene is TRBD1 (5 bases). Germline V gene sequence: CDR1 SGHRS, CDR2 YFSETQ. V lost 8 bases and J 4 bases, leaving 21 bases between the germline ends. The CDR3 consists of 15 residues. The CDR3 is CASTDPFRGIYGYTF. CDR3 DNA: TGCGCCAGTACCGACCCCTTTCGGGGGATCTATGGCTACACCTTC. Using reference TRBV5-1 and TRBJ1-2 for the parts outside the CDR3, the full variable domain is KAGVTQTPRYLIKTRGQQVTLSCSPISGHRSVSWYQQTPGQGLQFLFEYFSETQRNKGNFPGRFSGRQFSNSRSEMNVSTLELGDSALYLCASTDPFRGIYGYTFGSGTRLTVV.

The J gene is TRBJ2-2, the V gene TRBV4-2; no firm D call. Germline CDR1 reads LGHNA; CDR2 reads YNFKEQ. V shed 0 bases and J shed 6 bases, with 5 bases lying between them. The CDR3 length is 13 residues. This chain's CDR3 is CASSQDKAGELFF. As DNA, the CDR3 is TGTGCCAGCAGCCAAGACAAGGCCGGGGAGCTGTTTTTT.